This record looks at one T cell receptor beta chain sequence and its context. V shed 9 bases, J shed 2 bases, and the junction held 7 bases outside the gene matches. The CDR3 extends over 14 amino acids. The germline gives CDR1 LNHDA, CDR2 SQIVND (reference sequence). Data came from immunoSEQ multiplex PCR; TCRdb stores just in-frame clones and leaves some out. The data show over 90,000 clones, around 90% seen once. This entry belongs to a study of blood T cell repertoires in COVID-19. V usage is TRBV19 and J usage is TRBJ1-2; 9 positions agree with TRBD1. The specimen was peripheral blood. The sequence derives from a woman between 70 and 85 years old with acute or convalescent COVID-19. The DNA of the CDR3 is TGTGCCAGCCTCCCGGACAGGGGAAACTATGGCTACACCTTC. This encodes CASLPDRGNYGYTF.